The 29 T cell receptor beta chains in this list originate from one sample, sequenced in a study of a mutant IDH1 vaccine in newly diagnosed glioma. The method was immunoSEQ multiplex PCR; TCRdb's version includes in-frame clones alone and lacks a portion of them. The sample comprises 58,000 or so clones, about nine tenths of which are singletons, and 1.5% to 2% rests with the top ten. Time point reported: week 35, safety follow-up. Doses of 300 ug of mutant IDH1 20-mer peptide were given with topical imiquimod. The antigens these receptors bind are not known. The source material was PBMCs, sampled from a glioma patient whose treatment included an IDH1 peptide vaccine. The receptor set was obtained from a man aged 40-49 years with glioma.

The chain employs TRBV6-1 and TRBJ1-2; TRBD1 matches at 10 bases. This CDR3 spans 15 amino acids. Losses at the gene ends were 7 bases for V and 4 bases for J; bases not matched to a gene: 9. From germline, CDR1 is MNHNS and CDR2 SASEGT. In DNA form, the CDR3 reads TGTGCCAGCATGAAACCGGGACAGGGGTCCTATGGCTACACCTTC. This translates into CASMKPGQGSYGYTF.

The chain recombines TRBV5-6 with TRBJ2-7; TRBD2 aligns across 9 bases. Germline V gene data show CDR1 as SGHDT and CDR2 as YYEEEE. V shed 1 base and J 4 bases; nucleotides not matched to a gene: 3. This CDR3 is 14 amino acids long. The CDR3 reads CASSLIAGEYEQYF. CDR3 nucleotides: TGTGCCAGCAGCTTGATAGCGGGAGAATACGAGCAGTACTTC.

This rearrangement joins TRBV5-6 to TRBJ2-5, with a possible D match to TRBD2 (6 bases). V dropped 4 bases and J dropped 5 bases, with 15 bases sitting between them. CDR3 length: 14 amino acids. The germline CDR1 and CDR2 sequences are SGHDT and YYEEEE. CDR3 in DNA: TGTGCCAGCAGCCTCCTACAAGGGAGGGAGACCCAGTACTTC. As protein: CASSLLQGRETQYF.

This chain links TRBV4-1 with TRBJ1-4, with 7 bases matching TRBD1. The V gene end was trimmed by 4 bases and the J gene end by 2 bases; junction bases not matched to a gene: 16. Germline-derived CDR1 and CDR2 are MGHRA and YSYEKL. The CDR3 totals 19 residues. CDR3 sequence reads: CASSRALRQGTITNEKLFF. CDR3 nucleotide sequence: TGCGCCAGCAGCCGAGCCTTACGACAGGGTACCATTACTAATGAAAAACTGTTTTTT.

On this clone: The germline gene is not matched at one end of the junction; a read error may be the cause. The V gene is TRBV28, the J gene TRBJ2-7, with D possibly being TRBD1 (6 bases). This CDR3 is 15 amino acids long. Germline CDR1 is MDHEN and CDR2 is SYDVKM. The CDR3 DNA sequence: TGTGCCAGCAGTGTATGGGACACCGGAACCTACGAGCAGTACTTC. Translated: CASSVWDTGTYEQYF.

In its sample, this clone was seen once. V usage is TRBV4-2 and J usage is TRBJ1-4, with D hard to call. Deletions cut 3 bases from V and 8 bases from J, with 13 bases between. The CDR3 runs to 14 residues. CDR1 is LGHNA, CDR2 YNFKEQ, per germline. CDR3 bases: TGTGCCAGCAGCCAGACTGGGGTAGGGGAAAAACTGTTTTTT. Encoded protein: CASSQTGVGEKLFF.

A remark on this clone: The sample has other DNA sequences that encode this CDR3 too. This rearrangement joins TRBV7-2 to TRBJ2-3; D ambiguous. CDR1 and CDR2 (germline): SGHTA, FQGNSA. This CDR3 is 13 amino acids long. Between the trimmed V and J ends, which lost 3 bases and 3 bases, there was a span of 7 bases. The CDR3 DNA reads as TGTGCCAGCAGCTTTACCTTTACAGATACGCAGTATTTT. Its protein is CASSFTFTDTQYF.

The V call is TRBV5-1, the J call TRBJ1-2; TRBD1 matches at 7 bases. The ends lost 4 bases at V and 7 bases at J; junction bases unmatched: 10. The V gene's germline CDR1 is SGHRS and CDR2 YFSETQ. This CDR3 has 14 residues. The CDR3 region has the DNA TGCGCCAGCAGCCAAAAAGAGACAGGGACTGGCTACACCTTC. Translating gives CASSQKETGTGYTF.

The CDR3 DNA sequence: TGTGCCAGCAGCTTAACCCCCCGAGCACACGAGCAGTACTTC. It encodes CASSLTPRAHEQYF. The chain employs TRBV7-3 and TRBJ2-7; D gene ambiguous. The CDR3 extends over 14 amino acids. The V end was cut by 0 bases, the J end by 5 bases, with 11 bases between. CDR1 is SGHTA, CDR2 FQGTGA, per germline.

V and J are TRBV2 and TRBJ1-5, with D unresolved. This CDR3 region has 15 residues. V was shortened by 0 bases and J by 6 bases, with 12 bases between the two germline ends. Looked up from germline, CDR1 is SNHLY and CDR2 is FYNNEI. CDR3 sequence reads: CASSEAAGWSQPQHF. The DNA of the CDR3 is TGTGCCAGCAGTGAAGCGGCGGGGTGGAGTCAGCCCCAGCATTTT. Looking up the rest from reference TRBV2 and TRBJ1-5 gives the full variable domain: EPEVTQTPSHQVTQMGQEVILRCVPISNHLYFYWYRQILGQKVEFLVSFYNNEISEKSEIFDDQFSVERPDGSNFTLKIRSTKLEDSAMYFCASSEAAGWSQPQHFGDGTRLSIL.

This clone was seen more than once but under ten times. The chain couples TRBV5-1 to TRBJ2-7; D might be TRBD2 (6 bases). V lost 4 bases and J 6 bases, leaving 17 bases between the germline ends. The CDR3 contains 14 residues. From germline, CDR1 is SGHRS and CDR2 YFSETQ. The CDR3 bases are TGCGCCAGCAGCAGCTACGGGGGTCAGGGCGAGCAGTACTTC. This encodes CASSSYGGQGEQYF.

The gene calls are TRBV19 and TRBJ2-1; D not certain. Per germline, CDR1 LNHDA and CDR2 SQIVND (reference sequence). The V end lost 0 bases, the J end lost 6 bases, and 9 bases lay between the germline ends. CDR3 size: 14 residues. The CDR3 spells CASSIDLGSNEQFF. CDR3 coding DNA: TGTGCCAGTAGTATAGATCTCGGCAGCAATGAGCAGTTCTTC.

The chain joins TRBV19 to TRBJ1-1, with 12 bases identical to TRBD1. CDR1 LNHDA and CDR2 SQIVND come from the germline V gene (reference sequence). The CDR3 totals 15 residues. Germline trimming cut 8 bases from V and 11 bases from J; bases unmatched to any gene: 15. As DNA, the CDR3 is TGTGCCAGTGGTGATAGGGGACAGGGGGCGATTTTCGCTTTCTTT. Translating it yields CASGDRGQGAIFAFF. Together with reference TRBV19 and TRBJ1-1, the CDR3 gives the full variable domain: DGGITQSPKYLFRKEGQNVTLSCEQNLNHDAMYWYRQDPGQGLRLIYYSQIVNDFQKGDIAEGYSVSREKKESFPLTVTSAQKNPTAFYLCASGDRGQGAIFAFFGQGTRLTVV.

This clone has a handful of counts. The J gene is TRBJ2-1, the V gene TRBV6-5; 9 bases match TRBD2. This CDR3 has 14 residues. Germline values: CDR1 MNHEY, CDR2 SVGAGI. The trim removed 5 bases at V and 9 bases at J, leaving 8 bases unmatched. In DNA, the CDR3 is TGTGCCAGCAGTCCTAGCGGGACGGGGGGTGAGCAGTTCTTC. It encodes CASSPSGTGGEQFF.

This clone appeared once. V is TRBV21-1 and J is TRBJ2-7; the table gives TRBD2 as D, unverified against the DNA. TRBV21-1 is listed as a pseudogene. This CDR3 is 14 amino acids long. For the CDR3, the DNA is TGTGCCAGCAGCACGGAGTCGTTATCCTACGAGCAGTACTTC. Translated: CASSTESLSYEQYF.

The chain joins TRBV4-2 to TRBJ1-2, with unresolved D. The CDR3 is made up of 15 amino acids. The V end was cut by 1 base, the J end by 8 bases, with 17 bases between. Per the germline V gene, CDR1 is LGHNA and CDR2 is YNFKEQ. The CDR3 sequence is CASSQAKETARGYTF. The CDR3 nucleotides are TGTGCCAGCAGCCAAGCGAAGGAAACAGCACGGGGCTACACCTTC.

This clone was counted once. The chain uses TRBV5-8 and TRBJ2-1, with TRBD2 matching over 7 bases. The germline V gene has CDR1 SGHTS and CDR2 YDEGEE. The CDR3 has 15 residues. J was trimmed by 4 bases and V by 5 bases; bases with no gene match: 9. CDR3 DNA: TGTGCCAGCAGTCGAGCGGGACTGGGATACAATGAGCAGTTCTTC. Its protein product is CASSRAGLGYNEQFF.

V usage is TRBV5-1 and J usage is TRBJ1-5; no firm D call. CDR1 and CDR2 from the germline V gene are SGHRS and YFSETQ. The CDR3 contains 15 residues. The V end was cut by 0 bases, the J end by 0 bases, with 7 bases between. The CDR3 DNA is TGCGCCAGCAGCTTGGCCGGCAGTAGCAATCAGCCCCAGCATTTT. It yields the protein CASSLAGSSNQPQHF.

V usage is TRBV6-1 and J usage is TRBJ1-2; no clear D. This CDR3 has 15 residues. Germline lookup yields CDR1 MNHNS and CDR2 SASEGT. The V and J ends lost 4 bases and 4 bases respectively, with 16 bases between them. CDR3 sequence reads: CASSGNARTAYGYTF. For the CDR3, the DNA is TGTGCCAGCAGTGGTAATGCCCGGACGGCCTATGGCTACACCTTC.

The chain links TRBV5-8 to TRBJ2-1; the match to TRBD2 covers 7 bases. The CDR3 spans 15 residues. V lost 4 bases, J lost 8 bases, and 12 bases stayed unmatched. Germline V gives CDR1 SGHTS, CDR2 YDEGEE. CDR3 DNA: TGTGCCAGCAGCCTTCCAAGACCGGGGAGGGATGAGCAGTTCTTC. It yields the protein CASSLPRPGRDEQFF.

The CDR3 region is CASSQSSAGENYEQYF. CDR3 in DNA: TGCGCCAGCAGCCAATCATCGGCGGGGGAAAACTACGAGCAGTACTTC. This sequence joins TRBV4-1 and TRBJ2-7; 7 bases agree with TRBD2. J lost 3 bases, V lost 2 bases, and 10 bases had no gene match. CDR1 MGHRA and CDR2 YSYEKL come from the germline V gene. CDR3 length: 16 amino acids.

This clone was seen a few times. The chain employs TRBV5-1 and TRBJ1-2; weak D call: TRBD1 (5 bases). V gave up 0 bases and J gave up 4 bases, with 10 bases separating them. Germline assignment: CDR1 SGHRS and CDR2 YFSETQ. The CDR3 consists of 14 residues. The CDR3 nucleotides are TGCGCCAGCAGCTTGGAAGGGGCCATCTATGGCTACACCTTC. It is translated as CASSLEGAIYGYTF.

This clone appeared a single time. The rearrangement links TRBV6-1 to TRBJ2-7, with D perhaps matching TRBD1 (6 bases). The CDR3 sequence is 14 residues long. Trimming took off 3 bases at V and 3 bases at J, with 12 bases between the two ends. Germline V CDR1 and CDR2: MNHNS, SASEGT. The CDR3 nucleotides are TGTGCCAGCAGTGAGGGCGTAGGGGGCTACGAGCAGTACTTC. Protein product: CASSEGVGGYEQYF.

This chain links TRBV9 with TRBJ1-2; 10 bases match TRBD1. The CDR3 is made up of 15 amino acids. Germline trimming cut 0 bases from V and 7 bases from J; bases unmatched to any gene: 6. Per the germline V gene, CDR1 is SGDLS and CDR2 is YYNGEE. The CDR3 region has the DNA TGTGCCAGCAGCGTAGGATTCGGACAGGGGGGTGGCTACACCTTC. Encoded protein: CASSVGFGQGGGYTF.

The chain combines TRBV5-1 with TRBJ2-3; D gene unclear. V shed 4 bases and J shed 0 bases, with 12 bases lying between them. CDR3 size: 15 residues. Looked up from germline, CDR1 is SGHRS and CDR2 is YFSETQ. This CDR3 is CASSPTTMSTDTQYF. CDR3 DNA sequence: TGCGCCAGCAGCCCTACCACTATGAGCACAGATACGCAGTATTTT.

The chain carries TRBV7-6 and TRBJ1-1; D gene uncertain. Between the trimmed V and J ends, which lost 3 bases and 1 base, there was a span of 9 bases. The CDR3 length is 14 residues. Germline CDR1 is SGHVS and CDR2 is FNYEAQ. The CDR3 region is CASSFGRENTEAFF. The CDR3 DNA is TGTGCCAGCAGCTTCGGCCGGGAGAACACTGAAGCTTTCTTT.

The J gene is TRBJ1-2, the V gene TRBV19; D is undetermined. This CDR3 comprises 13 residues. The V end was cut by 4 bases, the J end by 0 bases, with 6 bases between. The germline gives CDR1 LNHDA, CDR2 SQIVND (reference sequence). The CDR3 nucleotides read TGTGCCAGTAGTAGTTACACTAACTATGGCTACACCTTC. Protein: CASSSYTNYGYTF.

This clone was counted only a few times. The genes are TRBV10-3 and TRBJ1-1; D unresolved. Germline CDR1 reads ENHRY; CDR2 reads SYGVKD. Trimming left V 8 bases short and J 7 bases short, with 11 bases between. There are 11 residues in the CDR3. For the CDR3, the DNA is TGTGCCATCGGCCCCTGGGGTGAAGCTTTCTTT. It is translated as CAIGPWGEAFF.

The chain combines TRBV9 with TRBJ1-4, with D possibly being TRBD1 (5 bases). Trimming stripped 5 bases from V and 3 bases from J, with 5 bases between. The germline gives CDR1 SGDLS, CDR2 YYNGEE. The CDR3 runs to 12 residues. The DNA of the CDR3 is TGTGCCAGCAGGGGGCCTAATGAAAAACTGTTTTTT. This encodes CASRGPNEKLFF.